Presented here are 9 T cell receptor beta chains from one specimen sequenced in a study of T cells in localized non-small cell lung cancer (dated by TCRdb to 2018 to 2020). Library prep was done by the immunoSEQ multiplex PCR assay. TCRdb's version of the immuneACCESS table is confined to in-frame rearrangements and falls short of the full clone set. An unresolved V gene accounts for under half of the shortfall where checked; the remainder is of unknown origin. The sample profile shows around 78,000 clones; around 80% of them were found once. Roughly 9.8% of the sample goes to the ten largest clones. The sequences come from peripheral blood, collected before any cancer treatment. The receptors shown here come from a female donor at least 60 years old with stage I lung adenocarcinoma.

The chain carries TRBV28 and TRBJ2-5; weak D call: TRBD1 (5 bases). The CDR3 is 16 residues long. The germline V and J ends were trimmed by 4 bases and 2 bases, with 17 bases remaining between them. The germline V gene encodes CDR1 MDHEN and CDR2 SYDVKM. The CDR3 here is CASSSPTDSFQETQYF. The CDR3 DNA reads TGTGCCAGCAGTTCACCAACCGACAGTTTTCAAGAGACCCAGTACTTC. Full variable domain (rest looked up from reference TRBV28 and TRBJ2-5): DVKVTQSSRYLVKRTGEKVFLECVQDMDHENMFWYRQDPGLGLRLIYFSYDVKMKEKGDIPEGYSVSREKKERFSLILESASTNQTSMYLCASSSPTDSFQETQYFGPGTRLLVL.

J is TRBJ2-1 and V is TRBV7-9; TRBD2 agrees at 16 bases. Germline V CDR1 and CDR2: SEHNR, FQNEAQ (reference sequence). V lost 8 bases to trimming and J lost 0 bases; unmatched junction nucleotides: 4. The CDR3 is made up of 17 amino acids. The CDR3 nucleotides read TGTGCCAGCCGGGGACTAGCGGGGGGGAGCTCCTACAATGAGCAGTTCTTC. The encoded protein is CASRGLAGGSSYNEQFF.

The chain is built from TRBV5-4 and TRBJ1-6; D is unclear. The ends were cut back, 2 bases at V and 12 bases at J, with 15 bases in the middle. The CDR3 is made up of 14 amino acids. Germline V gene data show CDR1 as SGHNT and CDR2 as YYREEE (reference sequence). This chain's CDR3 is CASSFTDNVGPLHF. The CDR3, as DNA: TGTGCCAGCAGCTTTACAGACAACGTAGGACCCCTCCACTTT.

The CDR3, as DNA: TGTGCCAGCAGCTCACAGGGGGGTGGCTATGGCTACACCTTC. This encodes CASSSQGGGYGYTF. The chain recombines TRBV7-9 with TRBJ1-2, with 8 bases aligning to TRBD1. V gave up 4 bases and J gave up 4 bases; unmatched junction bases: 5. Germline V gene data show CDR1 as SEHNR and CDR2 as FQNEAQ (reference sequence). The CDR3 consists of 14 residues.

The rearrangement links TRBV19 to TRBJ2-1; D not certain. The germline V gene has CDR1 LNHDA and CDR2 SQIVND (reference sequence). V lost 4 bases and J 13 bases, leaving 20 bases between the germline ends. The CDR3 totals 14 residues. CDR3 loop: CASSNTNFIPEQFF. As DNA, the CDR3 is TGTGCCAGTAGTAATACTAACTTTATACCGGAACAGTTCTTC.

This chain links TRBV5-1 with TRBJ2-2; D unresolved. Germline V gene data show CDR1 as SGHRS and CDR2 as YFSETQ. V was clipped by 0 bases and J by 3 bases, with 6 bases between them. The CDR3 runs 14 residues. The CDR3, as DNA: TGCGCCAGCAGCTTGGAAGGTTACACCGGGGAGCTGTTTTTT. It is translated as CASSLEGYTGELFF.

DNA for the CDR3: TGTGCCAGCAGTCCCCTCGGCCTAGGCACAGATACGCAGTATTTT. It specifies CASSPLGLGTDTQYF. The chain employs TRBV27 and TRBJ2-3; D ambiguous. CDR3 length: 15 amino acids. The germline V and J ends were trimmed by 5 bases and 1 base, with 13 bases remaining between them. Per germline, CDR1 MNHEY and CDR2 SMNVEV (reference sequence).

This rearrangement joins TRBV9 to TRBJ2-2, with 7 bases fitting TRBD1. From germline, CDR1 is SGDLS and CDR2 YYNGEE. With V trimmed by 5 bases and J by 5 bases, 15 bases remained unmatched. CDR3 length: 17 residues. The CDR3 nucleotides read TGTGCCAGCAGTCCTACCCCCACAGGGGATAGGACCGGGGAGCTGTTTTTT. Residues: CASSPTPTGDRTGELFF.

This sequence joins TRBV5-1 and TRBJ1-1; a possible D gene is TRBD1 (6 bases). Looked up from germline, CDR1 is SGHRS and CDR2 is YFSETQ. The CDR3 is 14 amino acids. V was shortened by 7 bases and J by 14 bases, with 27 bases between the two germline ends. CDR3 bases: TGCGCCAGCGGTTCCCAGGGGCCGGGGTTGGGGGAATTCTTT. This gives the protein CASGSQGPGLGEFF.